These T cell receptor beta chains were read from a single sample in a study of metastatic and nonmetastatic thyroid tumors. TCRdb reanalyzed the PCR reads with MiXCR. The table records under 100,000 clones, less than 10% of them present only once. The sequencing sample was made of blood. The receptors come from a female donor with papillary thyroid cancer or a benign thyroid nodule (not recorded which). Some clones in this sample may be carry-over from other donors' samples. Both conserved end residues are part of each CDR3. D genes are given only for firm matches.

J: TRBJ2-3
V: TRBV29-1
D: -
CDR3: CSGEVGDTQYF

J: TRBJ2-3
V: TRBV7-9
D: -
CDR3: CASSLRGDTDTQYF

J: TRBJ2-1
V: TRBV20-1
D: TRBD2
CDR3: CSARDVAGAYNEQFF

J: TRBJ2-1
V: TRBV9
D: TRBD2
CDR3: CASSARLAGAYNEQFF

J: TRBJ1-1
V: TRBV20-1
D: -
CDR3: CSARDLGESLNTEAFF

J: TRBJ1-5
V: TRBV6-1
D: -
CDR3: CASQRAGTLNQPQHF

J: TRBJ2-5
V: TRBV27
D: -
CDR3: CASSSETQYF

J: TRBJ1-4
V: TRBV6-5
D: -
CDR3: CASSYSQVEKLFF

J: TRBJ2-1
V: TRBV24-1
D: TRBD1
CDR3: CATSRRTGGANEQFF

J: TRBJ2-7
V: TRBV28
D: TRBD1
CDR3: CASSSGTGYEQYF

J: TRBJ1-1
V: TRBV3-1
D: -
CDR3: CASSPRRGTEAFF

J: TRBJ1-2
V: TRBV6-1
D: TRBD1
CDR3: CASKDRVANYGYTF

J: TRBJ1-5
V: TRBV5-4
D: -
CDR3: CASSLSNKDSNQPQHF

J: TRBJ2-1
V: TRBV27
D: TRBD2
CDR3: CASSSLLAGGHNEQFF

J: TRBJ1-2
V: TRBV6-1
D: -
CDR3: CASRGGRDRYTF

J: TRBJ2-7
V: TRBV27
D: -
CDR3: CASRSSHEQYF

J: TRBJ2-1
V: TRBV6-1
D: -
CDR3: CASSEALQTVPYNEQFF